This T cell receptor (beta chain) came from a study of cytomegalovirus exposure and HLA in healthy donors. With 60 Vbeta and 13 Jbeta primers, the PCR was carried out. Only in-frame clones appear in the TCRdb table, and some are missing; sequencing was by immunoSEQ multiplex PCR. The sample lists 150,000 to 200,000 clones; roughly 77% were seen once. The receptor comes from a woman aged 45 to 65 in good health and CMV-seronegative. Sequencing was performed on PBMCs.

CDR3 nucleotides: TGCAGCGTTGGGGGCAGGAACACTGAAGCTTTCTTT. Protein product: CSVGGRNTEAFF. V gene TRBV29-1 combines with J gene TRBJ1-1; D possibly corresponds to TRBD1 (5 bases). Germline lookup yields CDR1 SQVTM and CDR2 ANQGSEA. V lost 4 bases and J 1 base, leaving 7 bases between the germline ends. The CDR3 runs to 12 residues.